The rows below give T cell receptor beta chains drawn from one sample of a study of T cells after somatic rescue of genetic block. The repertoire was sequenced with immunoSEQ multiplex PCR; TCRdb's copy has only in-frame clones and lacks some. The sample carries tens of thousands of clones, over 80% recorded once. Sequencing was done on a sample of peripheral blood mononuclear cells (PBMCs). Receptor source: a young woman. CDR3s include the opening cysteine and the closing phenylalanine or tryptophan. Fields, in order: CDR3 DNA, CDR3 protein, D gene, clone size, J gene, V gene. D genes are given only for firm matches. Clone size, where shown, is once, few, many, or a class for clones that have expanded.

CDR3 DNA: TGTGCCAGCAGCCTCGGAGTAGGACACGGGGGTGCGGCTTTCTTT
CDR3 protein: CASSLGVGHGGAAFF
D gene: .
clone size: once
J gene: TRBJ1-1
V gene: TRBV5-6

CDR3 DNA: TGTGCCAGCTCCCTTAGGACCCTCAACACTGAAGCTTTCTTT
CDR3 protein: CASSLRTLNTEAFF
D gene: .
clone size: .
J gene: TRBJ1-1
V gene: TRBV19

CDR3 DNA: TGTGCCAGCAGCAGGGGGTATGGCTACACCTTC
CDR3 protein: CASSRGYGYTF
D gene: TRBD1
clone size: .
J gene: TRBJ1-2
V gene: TRBV6-5

CDR3 DNA: TGTGCCAGCAGAGGACAGGGGCGGCAGCCCCAGCATTTT
CDR3 protein: CASRGQGRQPQHF
D gene: .
clone size: .
J gene: TRBJ1-5
V gene: TRBV21-1

CDR3 DNA: TGTGCCAGCAGCGTAGCTGCCGGACAACGGAAAAATAATTCACCCCTCCACTTT
CDR3 protein: CASSVAAGQRKNNSPLHF
D gene: .
clone size: .
J gene: TRBJ1-6
V gene: TRBV9

CDR3 DNA: TGTGCTAGTGGTGGGGGGTCAAGGGGCAATGAGCAGTTCTTC
CDR3 protein: CASGGGSRGNEQFF
D gene: .
clone size: once
J gene: TRBJ2-1
V gene: TRBV12-5

CDR3 DNA: TGCGCCAGCAGCTTGGTAGCGGGGAACTCCTACGAGCAGTACTTC
CDR3 protein: CASSLVAGNSYEQYF
D gene: TRBD2
clone size: .
J gene: TRBJ2-7
V gene: TRBV5-1

CDR3 DNA: TGTGCCAGCAGCGCCCACCCTGGGTTCGCGAACACCGGGGAGCTGTTTTTT
CDR3 protein: CASSAHPGFANTGELFF
D gene: .
clone size: .
J gene: TRBJ2-2
V gene: TRBV9

CDR3 DNA: TGTGCCACCAGTAGGACAGCGACGACCTACGAGCAGTACTTC
CDR3 protein: CATSRTATTYEQYF
D gene: .
clone size: .
J gene: TRBJ2-7
V gene: TRBV15

CDR3 DNA: TGTGCCAGCAGCTTTGAGGGGGGTATCGGTTCACCCCTCCACTTT
CDR3 protein: CASSFEGGIGSPLHF
D gene: .
clone size: .
J gene: TRBJ1-6
V gene: TRBV11-2

CDR3 DNA: TGCAGCGTTGAACCGCGGGGGGGGCTTGTCTATGGCTACACCTTC
CDR3 protein: CSVEPRGGLVYGYTF
D gene: .
clone size: .
J gene: TRBJ1-2
V gene: TRBV29-1

CDR3 DNA: TGCAGCGTTGAAGAGGAGGGGGGCTCCTACGAGCAGTACTTC
CDR3 protein: CSVEEEGGSYEQYF
D gene: .
clone size: .
J gene: TRBJ2-7
V gene: TRBV29-1

CDR3 DNA: TGTGCCAGCAGGATAGGGCGGAACACTGAAGCTTTCTTT
CDR3 protein: CASRIGRNTEAFF
D gene: .
clone size: .
J gene: TRBJ1-1
V gene: TRBV27

CDR3 DNA: TGTGCCAGCAGGTGGACGAGGAACACTGAAGCTTTCTTT
CDR3 protein: CASRWTRNTEAFF
D gene: .
clone size: .
J gene: TRBJ1-1
V gene: TRBV28

CDR3 DNA: TGTGCCAGCAGCGGGGACAGACACACTGAAGCTTTCTTT
CDR3 protein: CASSGDRHTEAFF
D gene: TRBD1
clone size: .
J gene: TRBJ1-1
V gene: TRBV6-1

CDR3 DNA: TGTGCCAGCAGGGCCGGACAGGGGGCGCGGGAGCAGTACTTC
CDR3 protein: CASRAGQGAREQYF
D gene: TRBD1
clone size: .
J gene: TRBJ2-7
V gene: TRBV27

CDR3 DNA: TGTGCCAGCACCCCGGACAGGGTGTTGTACGAGCAGTACTTC
CDR3 protein: CASTPDRVLYEQYF
D gene: TRBD1
clone size: .
J gene: TRBJ2-7
V gene: TRBV2